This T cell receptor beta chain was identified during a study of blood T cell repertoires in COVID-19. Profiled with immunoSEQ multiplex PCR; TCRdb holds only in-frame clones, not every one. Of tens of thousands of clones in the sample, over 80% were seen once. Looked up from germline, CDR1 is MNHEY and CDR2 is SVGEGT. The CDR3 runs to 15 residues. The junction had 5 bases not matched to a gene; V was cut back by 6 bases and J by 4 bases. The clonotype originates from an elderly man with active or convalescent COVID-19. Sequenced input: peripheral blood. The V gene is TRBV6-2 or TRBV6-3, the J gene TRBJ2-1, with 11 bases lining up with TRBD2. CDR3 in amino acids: CASSRSGRGYNEQFF. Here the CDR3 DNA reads TGTGCCAGCAGCCGTAGCGGGAGGGGGTACAATGAGCAGTTCTTC.